This TCR beta chain comes out of a study of shared T cell receptors in the human thymus. Data came from immunoSEQ multiplex PCR; TCRdb stores just in-frame clones and leaves some out. The sample lists 600,000 or so clones; more than 75% were seen once. Trimming removed 0 bases at V and 2 bases at J, with 7 bases between. The germline V gene has CDR1 SGHVS and CDR2 FNYEAQ. The CDR3 extends over 14 amino acids. These records were also assigned to another study, of human thymus T cells. That source notes: In corrective heart surgery, resections were taken, and these provided the thymus tissue. Related research reported highly overlapping thymic repertoires among unrelated individuals.

Sequenced sample: thymocytes. This clonotype was obtained from a boy younger than two with a congenital heart defect. The chain is built from TRBV7-6 and TRBJ2-5, with D unclear. Here the CDR3 reads CASSLALRQETQYF. DNA for the CDR3: TGTGCCAGCAGCTTAGCGCTCCGGCAAGAGACCCAGTACTTC.